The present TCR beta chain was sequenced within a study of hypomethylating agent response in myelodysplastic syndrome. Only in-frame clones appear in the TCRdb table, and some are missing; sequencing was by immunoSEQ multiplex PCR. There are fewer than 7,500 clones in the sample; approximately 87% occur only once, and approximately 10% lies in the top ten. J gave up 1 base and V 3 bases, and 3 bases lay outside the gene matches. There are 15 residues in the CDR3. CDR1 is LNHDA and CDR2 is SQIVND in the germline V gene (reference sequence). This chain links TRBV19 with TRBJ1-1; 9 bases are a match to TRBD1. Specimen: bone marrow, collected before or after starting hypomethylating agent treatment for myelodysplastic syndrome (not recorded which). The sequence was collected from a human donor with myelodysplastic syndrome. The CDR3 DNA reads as TGTGCCAGTAGTATCTGGGGACAGGGGAACACTGAAGCTTTCTTT. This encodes CASSIWGQGNTEAFF.